This paragraph reports one T cell receptor (beta chain). Its specificity is unknown. The germline CDR1 and CDR2 sequences are SGDLS and YYNGEE. The CDR3 covers 14 residues. With V trimmed by 3 bases and J by 5 bases, 6 bases remained unmatched. Sequencing used immunoSEQ multiplex PCR; TCRdb keeps in-frame clones, though not all of them. The table includes 56,000 or so clones, around 79% detected once. The data originate from a study of radiotherapy plus CTLA-4 blockade in lung cancer. Study at large: Objective response was observed in roughly 20% of patients, and disease control in approximately 30%.

CTLA-4 blockade with ipilimumab, together with focal radiation, was given to patients with chemo-refractory metastatic non-small-cell lung cancer. Notes on the study in general: Interferon-beta and early blood T cell clone dynamics reportedly predicted response best. Blood-borne expansion of tumor-derived TCR clones followed radiotherapy plus ipilimumab.

This clonotype was obtained from a human donor with non-small cell lung cancer who had a complete response to radiotherapy plus ipilimumab. The specimen was peripheral blood, collected from a patient treated with radiotherapy plus ipilimumab. This chain joins TRBV9 and TRBJ1-1; TRBD1 matches 8 bases. DNA for the CDR3: TGTGCCAGCAGCGCCAGGGGGCTGAGAACTGAAGCTTTCTTT. Protein product: CASSARGLRTEAFF. The full variable domain, rest sourced from reference TRBV9 and TRBJ1-1, is DSGVTQTPKHLITATGQRVTLRCSPRSGDLSVYWYQQSLDQGLQFLIQYYNGEERAKGNILERFSAQQFPDLHSELNLSSLELGDSALYFCASSARGLRTEAFFGQGTRLTVV.